These T cell receptor beta chains were read from a single sample in a study of STAT5B mutations in CD4+ large granular lymphocyte leukemia. Produced via immunoSEQ multiplex PCR; TCRdb's table is partial and in-frame only. The table has 30,000 or so clones, roughly 80% seen once. The sample was CD4+ T cells from blood buffy coats. These receptors originate from a human donor in good health. Each CDR3 is given with its conserved first and last residue. D genes are given only for firm matches. Clone size is not always given. Where it is, it says once, few, many or a class for expanded clones.

d_call | j_call | v_call | clone_size | cdr3_nt | cdr3_aa
- | TRBJ1-1 | TRBV7-6 | - | TGTGCCAGCAGCCTGAAGGAGAACACTGAAGCTTTCTTT | CASSLKENTEAFF
TRBD2 | TRBJ2-7 | TRBV5-1 | - | TGCGCCAGCAGCTTGGGGGCCGCGGGGGGGCGGTACGAGCAGTACTTC | CASSLGAAGGRYEQYF
TRBD1 | TRBJ1-4 | TRBV2 | - | TGTGCCAGCAGGACTTCAGGGGGTGAAAAACTGTTTTTT | CASRTSGGEKLFF
TRBD1 | TRBJ2-7 | TRBV5-4 | - | TGTGCCAGCAGCATACCCGGGACAGGGTCCTACGAGCAGTACTTC | CASSIPGTGSYEQYF
TRBD2 | TRBJ2-1 | TRBV7-9 | - | TGTGCCAGCAGCTTATTAGCGGGAGGTCTGGATGAGCAGTTCTTC | CASSLLAGGLDEQFF
TRBD1 | TRBJ1-6 | TRBV2 | few | TGTGCCAGCAGTATGGGACAGGGAAGCTCACCCCTCCACTTT | CASSMGQGSSPLHF
- | TRBJ2-4 | TRBV2 | - | TGTGCCAGCAGCTACACACGGGGAGCCAAAAACATTCAGTACTTC | CASSYTRGAKNIQYF
- | TRBJ1-2 | TRBV6-1 | few | TGTGCCAGCAGTGAAGCTGAAGGGATCCGGTATGGCTACACCTTC | CASSEAEGIRYGYTF
- | TRBJ1-1 | TRBV10-3 | - | TGTGCCATCAAATGGGAATTGAACACTGAAGCTTTCTTT | CAIKWELNTEAFF
- | TRBJ1-1 | TRBV30 | - | TGTGCCTGGAGACGGCCCCGACCCTCTGATGAAGCTTTCTTT | CAWRRPRPSDEAFF
TRBD1 | TRBJ1-1 | TRBV19 | - | TGTGCCAGTAGTTTCCTTGGGACAGGGAACACTGAAGCTTTCTTT | CASSFLGTGNTEAFF
TRBD1 | TRBJ1-2 | TRBV7-9 | - | TGTGCCAGCAGCTTAGGACAGGGTAACTATGGCTACACCTTC | CASSLGQGNYGYTF
- | TRBJ1-4 | TRBV30 | - | TGTGCCTGGAGTGAGGGGGGGCAGGGGGAAAAACTGTTTTTT | CAWSEGGQGEKLFF
- | TRBJ1-5 | TRBV19 | few | TGTGCCAGTAGTATAGCCCCACAGGGTAATGGGCCCCAGCATTTT | CASSIAPQGNGPQHF
- | TRBJ2-3 | TRBV5-1 | - | TGCGCCAGCAGCTTGGAACGAAGCACAGATACGCAGTATTTT | CASSLERSTDTQYF
- | TRBJ2-2 | TRBV10-2 | - | TGCGCCAGCAGTGATAACCGAAACGGGGAGCTGTTTTTT | CASSDNRNGELFF
TRBD1 | TRBJ1-1 | TRBV19 | - | TGTGCCAGTAGAAAACTAGGACAGGGTGTGAACACTGAAGCTTTCTTT | CASRKLGQGVNTEAFF
- | TRBJ2-7 | TRBV13 | - | TGTGCCAGCAGGAGGCGGACAGCCTACGAGCAGTACTTC | CASRRRTAYEQYF
- | TRBJ1-2 | TRBV15 | once | TGTGCCACCAGCAGAGATGGCCCCTCATCGGACTATGGCTACACCTTC | CATSRDGPSSDYGYTF
- | TRBJ2-4 | TRBV29-1 | - | TGCAGCGTTGAAGGAATAGCCAAAAACATTCAGTACTTC | CSVEGIAKNIQYF
TRBD1 | TRBJ2-2 | TRBV5-6 | - | TGTGCCAGCTCTCGGACAGGGGGTGGCGGGGAGCTGTTTTTT | CASSRTGGGGELFF
TRBD1 | TRBJ1-2 | TRBV19 | - | TGTGCCAGTAGTTTGGGACAGGGGGCAACGGATGGCTACACCTTC | CASSLGQGATDGYTF
TRBD1 | TRBJ2-3 | TRBV9 | - | TGTGCCAGCAGCCGGGACAGGGGGCACTCAGATACGCAGTATTTT | CASSRDRGHSDTQYF
TRBD1 | TRBJ2-2 | TRBV5-1 | - | TGCGCCAGCAAGTTATCCGGGACAGTAGGCACCGGGGAGCTGTTTTTT | CASKLSGTVGTGELFF
- | TRBJ2-2 | TRBV6-4 | - | TGTGCCAGCAGTAACAGGGACTACCCCAACACCGGGGAGCTGTTTTTT | CASSNRDYPNTGELFF
- | TRBJ2-1 | TRBV5-4 | - | TGTGCCAGCTTAGATGAGCAGTTCTTC | CASLDEQFF
TRBD2 | TRBJ2-3 | TRBV27 | once | TGTGCCAGCAGTTTGGCAGTTGCGGGAGCTACGCAGTATTTT | CASSLAVAGATQYF
TRBD1 | TRBJ1-3 | TRBV5-4 | once | TGTGCCAGCAGCATCTTGACAGGGGCAGGAAACACCATATATTTT | CASSILTGAGNTIYF
- | TRBJ1-1 | TRBV6-1 | few | TGTGCCAGCAGTGCGAGGGCGTTGGGGAACACTGAAGCTTTCTTT | CASSARALGNTEAFF
- | TRBJ1-1 | TRBV6-1 | once | TGTGCCAGCAGTGCCCTGGACAGCGGCACTGAAGCTTTCTTT | CASSALDSGTEAFF
- | TRBJ1-1 | TRBV30 | - | TGTGCCTGGAGGGTTTTTCGAGGGGGGACGAACACTGAAGCTTTCTTT | CAWRVFRGGTNTEAFF
- | TRBJ2-7 | TRBV10-3 | - | TGTGCCATCAGTGAGGGCGGAACGGCGTACTACGAGCAGTACTTC | CAISEGGTAYYEQYF
- | TRBJ1-1 | TRBV5-6 | - | TGTGCCAGCAGCTCAGGACAGTTGAACACTGAAGCTTTCTTT | CASSSGQLNTEAFF
TRBD2 | TRBJ2-3 | TRBV5-1 | - | TGCGCCAGCAGCTCCGGTAGCGGGAGACGTGATACGCAGTATTTT | CASSSGSGRRDTQYF
- | TRBJ2-7 | TRBV29-1 | - | TGCAGCGTTGGAGGGGACGAGCAGTACTTC | CSVGGDEQYF
TRBD2 | TRBJ2-7 | TRBV6-6 | - | TGTGCCAGCAGTCCCGGGGGGGCCGAGCAGTACTTC | CASSPGGAEQYF
TRBD1 | TRBJ1-5 | TRBV19 | - | TGTGCCAGTAGTAAGGACAGGGGAAGGTTAAGTCAGCCCCAGCATTTT | CASSKDRGRLSQPQHF
- | TRBJ2-7 | TRBV7-2 | - | TGTGCCAGCAGCCGTCGGACTCTAAGCTCCTACGAGCAGTACTTC | CASSRRTLSSYEQYF
- | TRBJ2-1 | TRBV2 | - | TGTGCCAGCAGTGTGAGGCCGGAGGGGCAGTTCTTC | CASSVRPEGQFF
- | TRBJ2-1 | TRBV29-1 | - | TGCAGCGTTGACAGGTCTCGCAATGAGCAGTTCTTC | CSVDRSRNEQFF
- | TRBJ1-5 | TRBV2 | - | TGTGCCAGCAGTGAAACGGCAGGGAATCAGCCCCAGCATTTT | CASSETAGNQPQHF
- | TRBJ2-7 | TRBV11-3 | - | TGTGCCAGCAGCTTAGATCCCGCCTCCTACGAGCAGTACTTC | CASSLDPASYEQYF